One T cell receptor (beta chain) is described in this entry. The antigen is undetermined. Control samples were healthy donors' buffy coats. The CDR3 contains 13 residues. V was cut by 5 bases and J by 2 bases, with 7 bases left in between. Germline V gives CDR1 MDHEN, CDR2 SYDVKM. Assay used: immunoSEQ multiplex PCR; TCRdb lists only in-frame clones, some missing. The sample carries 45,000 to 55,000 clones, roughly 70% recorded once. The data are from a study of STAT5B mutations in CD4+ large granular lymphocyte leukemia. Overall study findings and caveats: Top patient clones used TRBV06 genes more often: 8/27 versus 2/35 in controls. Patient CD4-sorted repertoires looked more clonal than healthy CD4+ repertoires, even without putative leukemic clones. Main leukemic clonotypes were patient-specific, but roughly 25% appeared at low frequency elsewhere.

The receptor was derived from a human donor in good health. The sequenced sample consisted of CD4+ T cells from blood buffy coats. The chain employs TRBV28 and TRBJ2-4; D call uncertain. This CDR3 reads CASSRGSKNIQYF. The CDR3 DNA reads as TGTGCCAGCAGTCGTGGGTCCAAAAACATTCAGTACTTC. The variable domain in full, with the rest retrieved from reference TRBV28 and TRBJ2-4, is DVKVTQSSRYLVKRTGEKVFLECVQDMDHENMFWYRQDPGLGLRLIYFSYDVKMKEKGDIPEGYSVSREKKERFSLILESASTNQTSMYLCASSRGSKNIQYFGAGTRLSVL.